These 31 T cell receptor beta chains were sequenced from one sample in a study of blood T cells in healthy people across ages. Primed by a sample-barcoded 5' primer and a J-beta primer mix, a second PCR proceeded for about 7 to 11 cycles. TCRdb re-called the 5' RACE reads through MiXCR, storing one row per CDR3 protein. The table records about 1.4 million distinct CDR3 sequences, approximately 59% of them present only once. Sequencing used blood. These receptors originate from a young man in good health.

This clonotype showed up just once. The J gene is TRBJ1-2, the V gene TRBV20-1; a possible D gene is TRBD1 (5 bases). Per the germline V gene, CDR1 is DFQATT and CDR2 is SNEGSKA (reference sequence). The CDR3 contains 13 residues. V gave up 4 bases and J gave up 4 bases, with 13 bases separating them. CDR3 in amino acids: CSAKGRSLYGYTF. The CDR3 DNA is TGCAGTGCTAAGGGACGAAGCCTCTATGGCTACACCTTC.

This rearrangement joins TRBV6-1 to TRBJ1-2, with TRBD1 identical over 12 bases. V was clipped by 6 bases and J by 4 bases; unmatched bases: 12. The CDR3 length is 17 residues. Germline V gene sequence: CDR1 MNHNS, CDR2 SASEGT. CDR3 amino acids: CASRAPGQGARGYGYTF. The CDR3 nucleotides read TGTGCCAGCAGGGCACCGGGACAGGGGGCGCGAGGCTATGGCTACACCTTC.

V usage is TRBV20-1 and J usage is TRBJ2-7, with 10 nucleotides matching TRBD2. Trimming removed 0 bases from V and 2 bases from J; junction bases left unmatched: 7. This CDR3 contains 16 residues. Germline V CDR1 and CDR2: DFQATT, SNEGSKA (reference sequence). The CDR3: CSARDSSGGVTYEQYF. The CDR3 DNA follows: TGCAGTGCTAGAGATTCTAGCGGGGGTGTCACCTACGAGCAGTACTTC.

This clonotype was seen only a few times. DNA for the CDR3: TGCAGTGCCCCGGGGCCACCGGGCTACGAGCAGTACTTC. This gives the protein CSAPGPPGYEQYF. The rearrangement uses TRBV20-1 and TRBJ2-7; the D call may be TRBD1 or TRBD2 (5 bases each). V lost 6 bases and J lost 3, with 15 bases in between. CDR1 and CDR2 from the germline V gene are DFQATT and SNEGSKA (reference sequence). There are 13 residues in the CDR3.

This clonotype turned up a few times. The chain couples TRBV27 to TRBJ2-7; 10 positions agree with TRBD1. With V trimmed by 2 bases and J by 4 bases, 2 bases remained unmatched. The CDR3 runs to 14 residues. CDR1 and CDR2 (germline): MNHEY, SMNVEV (reference sequence). In nucleotides, the CDR3 is TGTGCCAGCAGTTTAAAGGACAGGGGGTACGAGCAGTACTTC. Protein sequence: CASSLKDRGYEQYF.

This clonotype was seen a handful of times. The chain employs TRBV11-2 and TRBJ2-5; D unresolved. V lost 6 bases and J lost 5, with 16 bases in between. CDR1 SGHAT and CDR2 FQNNGV come from the germline V gene. The CDR3 sequence is 14 residues long. Here the CDR3 DNA reads TGTGCCAGCAGAATGTGGGTAGCAAGGGAGACCCAGTACTTC. It encodes CASRMWVARETQYF.

This clonotype was seen only a few times. The J gene is TRBJ2-5, the V gene TRBV7-2, with 8 bases fitting TRBD2. This CDR3 has 16 residues. Germline-derived CDR1 and CDR2 are SGHTA and FQGNSA. Germline trimming cut 5 bases from V and 6 bases from J; bases unmatched to any gene: 14. The CDR3: CASSQMRGAGEQTQYF. CDR3 DNA: TGTGCCAGCAGCCAGATGCGGGGGGCCGGCGAACAGACCCAGTACTTC.

The chain carries TRBV28 and TRBJ1-2; D unclear. The CDR3 runs to 14 residues. CDR1 and CDR2 (germline): MDHEN, SYDVKM. V lost 7 bases and J 4 bases, leaving 16 bases between the germline ends. CDR3 in DNA: TGTGCCAGCAACCGGGAGGGTAATTTCTATGGCTACACCTTC. This gives the protein CASNREGNFYGYTF.

V and J are TRBV20-1 and TRBJ2-1; 7 nucleotides agree with TRBD2. The junction had 7 bases not matched to a gene; V was cut back by 1 base and J by 1 base. The CDR3 is 16 residues long. In germline, CDR1 is DFQATT, CDR2 SNEGSKA (reference sequence). The CDR3 sequence is CSARVGSGHSYNEQFF. CDR3 DNA sequence: TGCAGTGCTAGAGTGGGTAGCGGGCATTCCTACAATGAGCAGTTCTTC.

The chain recombines TRBV12-3 or TRBV12-4 with TRBJ2-7, with 8 bases lining up with TRBD2. This CDR3 spans 17 amino acids. Trimming cost V 5 bases and J 4 bases; bases outside gene matches: 16. CDR3: CASSLYQGLAGVYEQYF. The CDR3 DNA is TGTGCCAGCAGTCTATACCAAGGTCTAGCGGGTGTTTACGAGCAGTACTTC.

The V gene is TRBV20-1, the J gene TRBJ2-1; D unclear. The CDR3 extends over 13 amino acids. In germline, CDR1 is DFQATT, CDR2 SNEGSKA (reference sequence). Trimming removed 4 bases at V and 6 bases at J, with 13 bases between. The CDR3 loop reads CSATLAVINEQFF. The CDR3 region has the DNA TGCAGTGCTACACTGGCAGTCATCAATGAGCAGTTCTTC.

This chain connects TRBV3-1 to TRBJ1-2; D unclear. The length of the CDR3 is 9 residues. Germline V gives CDR1 LGHDT, CDR2 YNNKEL (reference sequence). V was clipped by 10 bases and J by 5 bases, with 5 bases between them. CDR3 residues: CAKRYGYTF. As DNA, the CDR3 is TGTGCCAAGCGGTATGGCTACACCTTC.

This clonotype was detected a few times. The chain carries TRBV3-1 and TRBJ2-7; D unclear. The V and J ends lost 1 base and 0 bases respectively, with 7 bases between them. The germline CDR1 and CDR2 sequences are LGHDT and YNNKEL (reference sequence). CDR3 length equals 14 residues. The CDR3, as DNA: TGTGCCAGCAGCCAAGTCGGCGACTCCTACGAGCAGTACTTC. Translating it yields CASSQVGDSYEQYF.

This chain connects TRBV11-2 to TRBJ1-4; D not resolved. Looked up from germline, CDR1 is SGHAT and CDR2 is FQNNGV. The CDR3 contains 13 residues. Trimming pared 5 bases from V and 3 bases from J, leaving 7 bases between. DNA for the CDR3: TGTGCCAGCAGCCCCCTACCTAATGAAAAACTGTTTTTT. It translates to CASSPLPNEKLFF.

This clonotype was seen a handful of times. The rearrangement links TRBV7-2 to TRBJ2-4, with D perhaps matching TRBD1 (5 bases). The CDR3 totals 13 residues. CDR1 and CDR2 from the germline V gene are SGHTA and FQGNSA. V was shortened by 5 bases and J by 13 bases, with 18 bases between the two germline ends. The CDR3 sequence: CASSRLQGGEQYF. CDR3 coding DNA: TGTGCCAGCAGCAGGCTCCAGGGCGGAGAGCAGTACTTC.

The V gene is TRBV5-4, the J gene TRBJ2-4; the match to TRBD2 covers 7 bases. Germline V gene data show CDR1 as SGHNT and CDR2 as YYREEE (reference sequence). CDR3 length: 15 amino acids. V shed 4 bases, J shed 6 bases, and the junction held 10 bases outside the gene matches. Here the CDR3 DNA reads TGTGCCAGCAGCCTGGGAGGGGTCCGTCCAAACATTCAGTACTTC. Its translation: CASSLGGVRPNIQYF. The full variable domain, in which reference TRBV5-4 and TRBJ2-4 provide the parts outside the CDR3, is ETGVTQSPTHLIKTRGQQVTLRCSSQSGHNTVSWYQQALGQGPQFIFQYYREEENGRGNFPPRFSGLQFPNYSSELNVNALELDDSALYLCASSLGGVRPNIQYFGAGTRLSVL.

In its sample, this clonotype was seen a few times. CDR3 loop: CASSPLGGYGYTF. The CDR3 nucleotides are TGTGCCAGCAGTCCACTAGGGGGCTATGGCTACACCTTC. The rearrangement joins TRBV12-3 or TRBV12-4 to TRBJ1-2, with D perhaps TRBD1 (6 bases). Trimming stripped 5 bases from V and 4 bases from J, with 11 bases between. The CDR3 extends over 13 amino acids.

The chain is built from TRBV12-3 or TRBV12-4 and TRBJ1-2; no firm D call. There are 13 residues in the CDR3. Trimming took 8 bases from V and 7 from J, leaving 17 bases between them. CDR3: CASCHDQGSGYTF. CDR3 bases: TGTGCCAGCTGTCACGACCAAGGGTCTGGCTACACCTTC.

The sample holds a few counts of this clonotype. The rearrangement uses TRBV25-1 and TRBJ2-7; perhaps TRBD2 as D (5 bases). Germline assignment: CDR1 MGHDK and CDR2 SYGVNS. V was pared by 1 base and J by 6 bases, with 16 bases between. The length of the CDR3 is 15 residues. The CDR3 nucleotides read TGTGCCAGCAGTGAATCTGAGGGAGCCTTCGTCGAGCAGTACTTC. It specifies CASSESEGAFVEQYF.

DNA of the CDR3: TGCAGTGCTAGTACCGGGGGAGAGACCCAGTACTTC. It encodes CSASTGGETQYF. The rearrangement joins TRBV20-1 to TRBJ2-5, with D perhaps TRBD2 (6 bases). CDR1 and CDR2 from the germline V gene are DFQATT and SNEGSKA (reference sequence). The V end lost 3 bases, the J end lost 4 bases, and 9 bases lay between the germline ends. This CDR3 region has 12 residues.

This clonotype showed up just once. This chain uses TRBV28 with TRBJ1-6; a possible D gene is TRBD1 (5 bases). From germline, CDR1 is MDHEN and CDR2 SYDVKM. Deletions cut 6 bases from V and 12 bases from J, with 21 bases between. The CDR3 is made up of 15 amino acids. As DNA, the CDR3 is TGTGCCAGCAGCCTCCCCGCGGGGGATCGGGAACCCCTCCACTTT. Protein sequence: CASSLPAGDREPLHF. Looking up the rest from reference TRBV28 and TRBJ1-6 gives the full variable domain: DVKVTQSSRYLVKRTGEKVFLECVQDMDHENMFWYRQDPGLGLRLIYFSYDVKMKEKGDIPEGYSVSREKKERFSLILESASTNQTSMYLCASSLPAGDREPLHFGNGTRLTVT.

This rearrangement joins TRBV2 to TRBJ2-5; 8 nucleotides agree with TRBD2. CDR1 is SNHLY and CDR2 is FYNNEI in the germline V gene. V lost 3 bases to trimming and J lost 11 bases; unmatched junction nucleotides: 8. The CDR3 sequence is 13 residues long. CDR3 sequence: CASSDDLAGEQYF. CDR3 nucleotides: TGTGCCAGCAGTGATGACCTAGCGGGTGAGCAGTACTTC.

The chain joins TRBV2 to TRBJ2-1; 9 nucleotides line up with TRBD1. With V trimmed by 11 bases and J by 7 bases, 18 bases remained unmatched. Germline V lookup: CDR1 SNHLY, CDR2 FYNNEI. This CDR3 region has 16 residues. The CDR3 is CARFESGTGQNNEQFF. In DNA, the CDR3 is TGTGCCCGGTTCGAATCCGGGACAGGGCAAAATAATGAGCAGTTCTTC.

This chain uses TRBV9 with TRBJ1-5; TRBD1 aligns across 9 bases. The V segment lost 7 bases and the J segment 5 bases; nucleotides outside the gene matches: 4. Germline CDR1 reads SGDLS; CDR2 reads YYNGEE. The CDR3 loop spans 13 amino acids. The CDR3 DNA sequence: TGTGCCAGCGGGGGACAGGGTGATCAGCCCCAGCATTTT. It encodes CASGGQGDQPQHF.

This chain connects TRBV12-3 or TRBV12-4 to TRBJ2-3, with a tentative D call TRBD2 (5 bases). The CDR3 consists of 15 residues. V lost 6 bases to trimming and J lost 2 bases, with 15 bases between them. CDR3 amino acids: CASSLLSGITDTQYF. In DNA, the CDR3 is TGTGCCAGCAGCCTTTTATCGGGAATCACAGATACGCAGTATTTT.

For this clonotype: One end of the junction fails to match germline, which may point to a read error. The chain recombines TRBV28 with TRBJ1-1; D gene unclear. This CDR3 is 12 amino acids long. Per germline, CDR1 MDHEN and CDR2 SYDVKM. In DNA form, the CDR3 reads TGTGCCAGCGGTTTAGACTCCGGTGAAGCTTTCTTT. Amino acids: CASGLDSGEAFF.

The rearrangement uses TRBV13 and TRBJ2-7; unclear D gene. Trimming removed 10 bases at V and 7 bases at J, with 23 bases between. In germline, CDR1 is PRHDT, CDR2 FYEKMQ (reference sequence). This CDR3 is built from 14 residues. CDR3 loop: CATTHPTSPQEQYF. The CDR3 DNA reads as TGTGCCACAACGCACCCGACCTCGCCCCAGGAGCAGTACTTC. Full variable domain (rest looked up from reference TRBV13 and TRBJ2-7): AAGVIQSPRHLIKEKRETATLKCYPIPRHDTVYWYQQGPGQDPQFLISFYEKMQSDKGSIPDRFSAQQFSDYHSELNMSSLELGDSALYFCATTHPTSPQEQYFGPGTRLTVT.

This clonotype has a handful of counts. This rearrangement joins TRBV7-9 to TRBJ2-5; TRBD2 might be the D (6 bases). Germline V gives CDR1 SEHNR, CDR2 FQNEAQ (reference sequence). The CDR3 sequence is 13 residues long. Trimming cost V 11 bases and J 0 bases, with 13 bases left between them. The CDR3 DNA is TGTGCCGGCCAGGAGGGGAACCAAGAGACCCAGTACTTC. It specifies CAGQEGNQETQYF.

The chain carries TRBV6-5 and TRBJ1-1; 7 nucleotides match TRBD1. Unmatched junction bases numbered 8, after V lost 6 bases and J lost 7 bases. The CDR3 has 13 amino acids. Germline CDR1 and CDR2: MNHEY and SVGAGI. The CDR3 nucleotides are TGTGCCAGCAGGCCCGGGACAGTCGATGAAGCTTTCTTT. It yields the protein CASRPGTVDEAFF.

V gene TRBV10-3 combines with J gene TRBJ2-5, with a possible D match to TRBD1 (6 bases). Trimming stripped 2 bases from V and 4 bases from J, with 11 bases between. The CDR3 is made up of 14 amino acids. Germline-derived CDR1 and CDR2 are ENHRY and SYGVKD. CDR3 nucleotides: TGTGCCATCAGTGAGACAGGGTCTGGAGAGACCCAGTACTTC. The encoded protein is CAISETGSGETQYF.

The J gene is TRBJ2-7, the V gene TRBV20-1; D may be TRBD1 (6 bases). The germline V gene has CDR1 DFQATT and CDR2 SNEGSKA (reference sequence). The CDR3 contains 13 residues. V shed 3 bases and J shed 2 bases, with 11 bases lying between them. As DNA, the CDR3 is TGCAGTGCTAGTAAGGACAGAGCCTACGAGCAGTACTTC. This sequence encodes CSASKDRAYEQYF.